One sample yielded the 25 T cell receptor beta chains listed below, sequenced in a study of cytomegalovirus exposure and HLA in healthy donors. The PCR had 60 Vbeta and 13 Jbeta primers. The repertoire was sequenced with immunoSEQ multiplex PCR; TCRdb's copy has only in-frame clones and lacks some. The sample lists roughly 130,000 clones, 82% occurring once. The material sequenced was PBMCs. The receptor set was obtained from a boy aged 2 to 9 in good health and CMV-seronegative.

Comment on this clone: This sample also contains other DNA sequences that code for the same CDR3. The chain has TRBV7-9 and TRBJ1-6; 7 bases line up with TRBD1. This CDR3 spans 15 amino acids. Germline V lookup: CDR1 SEHNR, CDR2 FQNEAQ (reference sequence). Trimming at V came to 1 base and at J to 5 bases, leaving 2 bases not matched to a gene. The CDR3 here is CASSLGDSHNSPLHF. The CDR3 DNA reads TGTGCCAGCAGCTTAGGGGACAGCCATAATTCACCCCTCCACTTT.

The chain uses TRBV6-1 and TRBJ2-7; maybe TRBD1 (5 bases). The CDR3 covers 13 residues. Germline loops: CDR1 MNHNS, CDR2 SASEGT. The V end was cut by 5 bases, the J end by 0 bases, with 8 bases between. The CDR3, as DNA: TGTGCCAGCAGTCGACAGAGCTCCTACGAGCAGTACGTC. It yields the protein CASSRQSSYEQYV.

V usage is TRBV2 and J usage is TRBJ1-6; 9 nucleotides line up with TRBD1. Germline V gene sequence: CDR1 SNHLY, CDR2 FYNNEI. The CDR3 spans 15 residues. The ends lost 7 bases at V and 3 bases at J; junction bases unmatched: 4. The CDR3 loop reads CASMKDRGYNSPLHF. The CDR3 DNA is TGTGCCAGCATGAAGGACAGGGGCTATAATTCACCCCTCCACTTT. The full variable domain, in which reference TRBV2 and TRBJ1-6 provide the parts outside the CDR3, is EPEVTQTPSHQVTQMGQEVILRCVPISNHLYFYWYRQILGQKVEFLVSFYNNEISEKSEIFDDQFSVERPDGSNFTLKIRSTKLEDSAMYFCASMKDRGYNSPLHFGNGTRLTVT.

The J gene is TRBJ1-5, the V gene TRBV6-4; TRBD1 agrees at 7 bases. The CDR3 contains 16 residues. Looked up from germline, CDR1 is MRHNA and CDR2 is SNTAGT. V was clipped by 6 bases and J by 5 bases; unmatched bases: 13. For the CDR3, the DNA is TGTGCCAGCAGGGAACGAGGACAGGACGGGGATCAGCCCCAGCATTTT. It translates to CASRERGQDGDQPQHF.

This chain connects TRBV6-1 to TRBJ1-1; TRBD1 might be the D (6 bases). The V end lost 1 base, the J end lost 5 bases, and 14 bases lay between the germline ends. This CDR3 region has 15 residues. Germline CDR1 reads MNHNS; CDR2 reads SASEGT. CDR3 region: CASSEVQGTSTEAFF. The CDR3 DNA reads TGTGCCAGCAGTGAAGTGCAGGGGACGTCTACTGAAGCTTTCTTT.

This clone has only a few counts. An end of the junction does not agree with germline; a read error may underlie this. The chain combines TRBV7-7 with TRBJ2-2; 7 bases map to TRBD1. The CDR3 runs 14 residues. In germline, CDR1 is SSHAT, CDR2 FNYEAQ (reference sequence). CDR3 protein: CASSPRQGPGELFF. In DNA, the CDR3 is TGTGCTAGCAGCCCCCGACAGGGTCCCGGGGAGCTGTTTTTT.

This clone occurred once. The chain couples TRBV11-1 to TRBJ2-1; possible D gene TRBD1, 6 bases. Trimming removed 7 bases at V and 4 bases at J, with 20 bases between. The CDR3 has 16 amino acids. Germline V gene data show CDR1 as SGHAT and CDR2 as FQDESV (reference sequence). CDR3 DNA sequence: TGTGCCAGCACCCACGCTCGAGACAGGCTTTACAATGAGCAGTTCTTC. Its translation is CASTHARDRLYNEQFF.

The chain employs TRBV2 and TRBJ1-5; tentatively, D is TRBD1 (5 bases). This CDR3 spans 13 amino acids. CDR1 is SNHLY and CDR2 is FYNNEI in the germline V gene. The V gene lost 10 bases and the J gene lost 4 bases, with 14 bases spanning the gap. Written as DNA, the CDR3 is TGTGCCAACGGCGGGGACGAAAATCAGCCCCAGCATTTT. It is translated as CANGGDENQPQHF.

The chain joins TRBV19 to TRBJ2-7, with D unclear. The CDR3 runs to 14 residues. V dropped 8 bases and J dropped 0 bases, with 14 bases sitting between them. The germline V gene encodes CDR1 LNHDA and CDR2 SQIVND (reference sequence). CDR3 in amino acids: CASSGRFFSYEQYF. The CDR3 DNA is TGTGCCAGTTCGGGTAGGTTCTTCTCCTACGAGCAGTACTTC.

The chain uses TRBV7-2 and TRBJ2-2, with 7 bases fitting TRBD1. The ends lost 2 bases at V and 2 bases at J; junction bases unmatched: 5. The CDR3 spans 16 residues. Germline CDR1 is SGHTA and CDR2 is FQGNSA. DNA of the CDR3: TGTGCCAGCAGCTTACGGACAGGTTTCAACACCGGGGAGCTGTTTTTT. Translated: CASSLRTGFNTGELFF.

This clone was detected a few times. The chain couples TRBV6-4 to TRBJ2-1; 9 bases fit TRBD2. V was clipped by 8 bases and J by 1 base; unmatched bases: 6. In germline, CDR1 is MRHNA, CDR2 SNTAGT. The CDR3 runs 15 residues. CDR3 sequence reads: CASGEAGGSYNEQFF. The CDR3 nucleotides are TGTGCCAGCGGGGAAGCGGGAGGATCCTACAATGAGCAGTTCTTC.

The chain employs TRBV7-3 and TRBJ1-2; maybe TRBD1 (5 bases). The length of the CDR3 is 14 residues. From germline, CDR1 is SGHTA and CDR2 FQGTGA. V lost 5 bases, J lost 4 bases, and 14 bases lay in between. CDR3 sequence (DNA): TGTGCCAGCAGCCCTCTTGACAGTAGCTATGGCTACACCTTC. Translated, it gives CASSPLDSSYGYTF.

The V gene is TRBV7-2, the J gene TRBJ2-6; D may be TRBD1 (7 bases). The V and J ends lost 5 bases and 2 bases respectively, with 16 bases between them. The germline V gene has CDR1 SGHTA and CDR2 FQGNSA. The CDR3 loop spans 17 amino acids. The DNA of the CDR3 is TGTGCCAGCAGCCGCCCGCCAGGGGGGACTGGGGCCAACGTCCTGACTTTC. This encodes CASSRPPGGTGANVLTF.

This chain uses TRBV6-4 with TRBJ2-2; D is perhaps TRBD2 (6 bases). Germline V CDR1 and CDR2: MRHNA, SNTAGT. The ends were cut back, 6 bases at V and 4 bases at J, with 12 bases in the middle. This CDR3 is built from 14 residues. Here the CDR3 reads CASSRDFSTGELFF. The CDR3 nucleotides read TGTGCCAGCAGCCGGGACTTCTCCACCGGGGAGCTGTTTTTT.

The genes are TRBV7-2 and TRBJ2-1, with 10 bases identical to TRBD1. Germline values: CDR1 SGHTA, CDR2 FQGNSA. CDR3 length: 16 amino acids. With 1 base clipped from V and 2 bases from J, the junction kept 2 bases outside the gene matches. This CDR3 is CASSLGTGGAYNEQFF. CDR3 DNA: TGTGCCAGCAGCTTAGGGACAGGGGGAGCCTACAATGAGCAGTTCTTC.

The chain carries TRBV5-1 and TRBJ2-1; TRBD2 agrees at 9 bases. Germline CDR1 reads SGHRS; CDR2 reads YFSETQ. This CDR3 region has 14 residues. Trimming took 5 bases from V and 7 from J; bases not matched to a gene: 7. The CDR3 protein is CASRDPGLANEQFF. The CDR3, as DNA: TGCGCCAGCAGAGATCCGGGACTAGCAAATGAGCAGTTCTTC.

This clone has more than one count but fewer than ten. The chain combines TRBV29-1 with TRBJ1-5; 10 nucleotides agree with TRBD1. CDR3 length equals 13 residues. The V and J ends lost 5 bases and 6 bases, in that order; junction bases with no gene match: 4. The germline CDR1 and CDR2 sequences are SQVTM and ANQGSEA. The CDR3 reads CSVIGQGGQPQHF. Written as DNA, the CDR3 is TGCAGCGTTATAGGACAGGGGGGTCAGCCCCAGCATTTT.

This chain joins TRBV7-9 and TRBJ1-3; D unresolved. V gave up 1 base and J gave up 2 bases, with 15 bases separating them. CDR1 SEHNR and CDR2 FQNEAQ come from the germline V gene (reference sequence). CDR3 size: 17 residues. The CDR3 here is CASSLVGRTETGNTIYF. CDR3 DNA sequence: TGTGCCAGCAGCTTAGTGGGGAGAACAGAAACTGGAAACACCATATATTTT.

CDR3 sequence: CASSLLGQAELYGYTF. The CDR3 DNA sequence: TGTGCCAGCAGCTTACTTGGCCAGGCCGAACTTTATGGCTACACCTTC. The chain combines TRBV6-6 with TRBJ1-2; no clear D gene. V was trimmed by 6 bases and J by 5 bases, leaving 22 bases between them. Germline values: CDR1 MNHNY, CDR2 SVGAGI (reference sequence). This CDR3 has 16 amino acids.

This chain connects TRBV4-3 to TRBJ2-7, with 8 bases fitting TRBD1. The CDR3 consists of 15 residues. Germline CDR1 and CDR2: LGHNA and YSLEER. V shed 4 bases, J shed 2 bases, and the junction held 7 bases outside the gene matches. The CDR3 reads CASSLDRADPYEQYF. In nucleotides, the CDR3 is TGCGCCAGCAGCCTGGACAGGGCGGACCCCTACGAGCAGTACTTC.

The J gene is TRBJ2-7, the V gene TRBV19; possible D gene TRBD1, 5 bases. The CDR3 totals 14 residues. V shed 7 bases and J shed 3 bases, with 16 bases lying between them. Germline CDR1 and CDR2: LNHDA and SQIVND (reference sequence). In DNA, the CDR3 is TGTGCCAGTATCCCCTGGGGCTACCGCTACGAGCAGTACTTC. This codes for CASIPWGYRYEQYF. The variable domain in full, completed from reference TRBV19 and TRBJ2-7, reads DGGITQSPKYLFRKEGQNVTLSCEQNLNHDAMYWYRQDPGQGLRLIYYSQIVNDFQKGDIAEGYSVSREKKESFPLTVTSAQKNPTAFYLCASIPWGYRYEQYFGPGTRLTVT.

The chain employs TRBV2 and TRBJ1-4; a possible D gene is TRBD1 (6 bases). Germline CDR1 and CDR2: SNHLY and FYNNEI. The CDR3 runs 14 residues. V was shortened by 6 bases and J by 4 bases, with 12 bases between the two germline ends. CDR3 amino acids: CASRVGQLNEKLFF. The CDR3 DNA is TGTGCCAGCAGAGTAGGACAGCTTAATGAAAAACTGTTTTTT.

The table lists this clone with many counts. The V and J genes are TRBV5-6 and TRBJ2-2, with 7 bases that match TRBD2. The CDR3 is 19 amino acids. V shed 0 bases, J shed 7 bases, and the junction held 18 bases outside the gene matches. Germline CDR1 is SGHDT and CDR2 is YYEEEE. The CDR3 bases are TGTGCCAGCAGCTTGGGGGAACCTGGGGGGGTCCTTGATGGCGGGGAGCTGTTTTTT. As protein: CASSLGEPGGVLDGGELFF. Supplemented by reference TRBV5-6 and TRBJ2-2, the full variable domain reads DAGVTQSPTHLIKTRGQQVTLRCSPKSGHDTVSWYQQALGQGPQFIFQYYEEEERQRGNFPDRFSGHQFPNYSSELNVNALLLGDSALYLCASSLGEPGGVLDGGELFFGEGSRLTVL.

The rearrangement uses TRBV5-4 and TRBJ1-1, with D possibly being TRBD1 (5 bases). V was pared by 4 bases and J by 5 bases, with 15 bases between. Germline loops: CDR1 SGHNT, CDR2 YYREEE (reference sequence). This CDR3 is built from 14 residues. Here the CDR3 DNA reads TGTGCCAGCAGCCCGGGACGGCGGGGGACTGAAGCTTTCTTT. This encodes CASSPGRRGTEAFF.

The V gene is TRBV7-6, the J gene TRBJ1-2; D gene ambiguous. The CDR3 has 13 amino acids. The germline CDR1 and CDR2 sequences are SGHVS and FNYEAQ. V was cut by 3 bases and J by 5 bases, with 10 bases left in between. CDR3 region: CASSFDGFYGYTF. The CDR3 DNA reads TGTGCCAGCAGCTTCGATGGCTTTTATGGCTACACCTTC.